The rows below give T cell receptor beta chains drawn from one sample of a study of blood T cell repertoires in COVID-19. This table comes from immunoSEQ multiplex PCR, and its TCRdb copy is limited to in-frame clones, with some not included. Found here are 250,000 to 350,000 clones, about 91% of them singletons; the top ten hold around 13%. Sequenced: peripheral blood. These receptors came from a woman aged 60-70 years with acute or convalescent COVID-19. CDR3s leave out the opening cysteine and the closing phenylalanine or tryptophan.

v_call | cdr3_aa
TRBV15 | ATSRGGQFKNIQY
TRBV7-7 | ASSPTSGGPQEQY
TRBV9 | ASSVGPKRDSNYGYT
TRBV4-1 | ASSQGDQGTNEKLF
TRBV2 | ASGGAGVNTGELF
TRBV12-1 | ASSFAPYVSGQAGNEKLF
TRBV24-1 | ATSDRGDQPQH
TRBV4-3 | ASGGSNYGYT
TRBV7-9 | ASSSSSGEYNEQF
TRBV7-2 | ASSLTGRGTEAF
TRBV19 | ASSFLTQNYGYT
TRBV7-9 | ASSPRDSRHPQH